This entry features one T cell receptor beta chain sequence. Sequencing was performed with immunoSEQ multiplex PCR; in TCRdb, only in-frame clones are kept and a portion is missing. In the table there are over 100,000 clones, roughly 90% of which are singletons. The data are from a study of CD4+ T cells in melanoma. The V end lost 5 bases, the J end lost 4 bases, and 11 bases lay between the germline ends. This CDR3 comprises 14 residues. CDR1 and CDR2 from the germline V gene are SGHTA and FQGTGA. The source is a human donor with melanoma. Sequencing was performed on peripheral blood. The chain uses TRBV7-3 and TRBJ2-2; D possibly uses TRBD1 or TRBD2 (5 bases each). This CDR3 reads CASSPIGATGELFF. CDR3 DNA sequence: TGTGCCAGCAGCCCGATCGGGGCCACCGGGGAGCTGTTTTTT. Filled out from reference TRBV7-3 and TRBJ2-2, the complete variable domain reads GAGVSQTPSNKVTEKGKYVELRCDPISGHTALYWYRQSLGQGPEFLIYFQGTGAADDSGLPNDRFFAVRPEGSVSTLKIQRTERGDSAVYLCASSPIGATGELFFGEGSRLTVL.